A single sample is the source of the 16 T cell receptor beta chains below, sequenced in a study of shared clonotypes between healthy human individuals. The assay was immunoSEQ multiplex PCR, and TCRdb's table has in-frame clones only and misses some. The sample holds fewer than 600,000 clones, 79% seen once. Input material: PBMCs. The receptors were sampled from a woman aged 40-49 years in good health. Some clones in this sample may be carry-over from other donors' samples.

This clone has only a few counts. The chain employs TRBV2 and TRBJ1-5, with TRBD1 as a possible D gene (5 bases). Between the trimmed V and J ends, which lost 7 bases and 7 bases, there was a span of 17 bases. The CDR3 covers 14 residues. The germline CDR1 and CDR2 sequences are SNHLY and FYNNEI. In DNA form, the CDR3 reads TGTGCCAGCACGGGTGCGATCGGGGACCAGCCCCAGCATTTT. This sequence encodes CASTGAIGDQPQHF.

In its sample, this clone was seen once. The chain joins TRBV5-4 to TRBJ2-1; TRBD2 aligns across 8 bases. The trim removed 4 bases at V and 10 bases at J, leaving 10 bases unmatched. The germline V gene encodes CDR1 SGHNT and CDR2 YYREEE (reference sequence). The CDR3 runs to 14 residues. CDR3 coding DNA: TGTGCCAGCAGCCCAAACGGACTAGCTGGGGAGCAGTTCTTC. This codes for CASSPNGLAGEQFF. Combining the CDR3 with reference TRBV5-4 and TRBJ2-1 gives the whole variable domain ETGVTQSPTHLIKTRGQQVTLRCSSQSGHNTVSWYQQALGQGPQFIFQYYREEENGRGNFPPRFSGLQFPNYSSELNVNALELDDSALYLCASSPNGLAGEQFFGPGTRLTVL.

CDR3 DNA sequence: TGTGCCAGCAGTTACCCTAGCGGGAGGGCCCCTAATGAGCAGTTCTTC. Translating gives CASSYPSGRAPNEQFF. The chain has TRBV6-6 and TRBJ2-1, with 12 bases fitting TRBD2. Germline V gene sequence: CDR1 MNHNY, CDR2 SVGAGI (reference sequence). CDR3 length equals 16 residues. The V segment lost 2 bases and the J segment 7 bases; nucleotides outside the gene matches: 6.

CDR3 in DNA: TGTGCCACCAGCAGAGATCAAAGCACCGGGGAGCTGTTTTTT. Protein sequence: CATSRDQSTGELFF. The chain uses TRBV15 and TRBJ2-2; D remains unclear. Looked up from germline, CDR1 is LNHNV and CDR2 is YYDKDF (reference sequence). The CDR3 runs to 14 residues. Between the trimmed V and J ends, which lost 0 bases and 4 bases, there was a span of 6 bases.

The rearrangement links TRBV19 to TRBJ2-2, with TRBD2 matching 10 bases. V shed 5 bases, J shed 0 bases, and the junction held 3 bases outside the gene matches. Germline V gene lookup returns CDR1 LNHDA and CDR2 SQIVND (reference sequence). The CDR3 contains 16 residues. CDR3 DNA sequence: TGTGCCAGTAGTCCGGGACTAGCGCCGAACACCGGGGAGCTGTTTTTT. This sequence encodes CASSPGLAPNTGELFF.

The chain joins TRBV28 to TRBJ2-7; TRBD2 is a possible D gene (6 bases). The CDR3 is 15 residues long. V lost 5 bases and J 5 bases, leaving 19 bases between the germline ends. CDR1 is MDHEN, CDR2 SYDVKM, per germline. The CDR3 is CASSLPSWGDHEQYF. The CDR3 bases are TGTGCCAGCAGTCTCCCATCATGGGGGGATCACGAGCAGTACTTC.

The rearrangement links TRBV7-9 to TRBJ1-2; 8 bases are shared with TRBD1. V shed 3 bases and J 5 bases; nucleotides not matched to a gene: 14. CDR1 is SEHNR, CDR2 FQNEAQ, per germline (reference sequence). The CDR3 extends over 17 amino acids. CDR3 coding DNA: TGTGCCAGCAGCTTTGGGGCCCGCCAGGGGGCTTTGTATGGCTACACCTTC. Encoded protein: CASSFGARQGALYGYTF.

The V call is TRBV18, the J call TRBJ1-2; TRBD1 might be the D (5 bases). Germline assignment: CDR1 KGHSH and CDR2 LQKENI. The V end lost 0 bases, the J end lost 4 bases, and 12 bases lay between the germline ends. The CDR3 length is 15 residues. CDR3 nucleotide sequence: TGTGCCAGCTCACCACCGGCAGGGAGTATCTATGGCTACACCTTC. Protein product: CASSPPAGSIYGYTF.

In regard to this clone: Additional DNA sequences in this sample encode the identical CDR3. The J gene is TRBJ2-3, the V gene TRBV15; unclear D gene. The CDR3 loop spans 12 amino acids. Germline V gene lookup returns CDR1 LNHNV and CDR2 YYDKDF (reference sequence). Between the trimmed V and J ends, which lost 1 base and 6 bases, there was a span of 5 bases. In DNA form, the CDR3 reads TGTGCCACCAGCAGAGCCAGGGATACGCAGTATTTT. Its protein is CATSRARDTQYF. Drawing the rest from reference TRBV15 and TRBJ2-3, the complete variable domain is DAMVIQNPRYQVTQFGKPVTLSCSQTLNHNVMYWYQQKSSQAPKLLFHYYDKDFNNEADTPDNFQSRRPNTSFCFLDIRSPGLGDTAMYLCATSRARDTQYFGPGTRLTVL.

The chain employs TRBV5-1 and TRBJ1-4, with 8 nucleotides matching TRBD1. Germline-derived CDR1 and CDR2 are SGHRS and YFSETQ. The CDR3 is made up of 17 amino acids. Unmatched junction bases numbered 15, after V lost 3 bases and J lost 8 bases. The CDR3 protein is CASSWAGTGTGGEKLFF. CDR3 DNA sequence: TGCGCCAGCAGCTGGGCGGGGACCGGGACAGGAGGAGAAAAACTGTTTTTT.

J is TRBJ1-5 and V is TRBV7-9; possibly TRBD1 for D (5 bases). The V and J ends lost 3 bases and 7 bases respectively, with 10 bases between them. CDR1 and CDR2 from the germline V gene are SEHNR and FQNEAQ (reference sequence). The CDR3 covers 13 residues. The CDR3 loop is CASSFEGRQPQHF. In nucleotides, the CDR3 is TGTGCCAGCAGCTTTGAGGGGAGGCAGCCCCAGCATTTT.

The DNA for the CDR3 is TGCGCCAGCAGCCAGCTAGACCCAATAGAGCAGTACTTC. Amino acids: CASSQLDPIEQYF. The chain joins TRBV4-1 to TRBJ2-5; no firm D call. V shed 3 bases and J shed 11 bases, with 16 bases lying between them. Germline CDR1 and CDR2: MGHRA and YSYEKL. The CDR3 loop spans 13 amino acids.

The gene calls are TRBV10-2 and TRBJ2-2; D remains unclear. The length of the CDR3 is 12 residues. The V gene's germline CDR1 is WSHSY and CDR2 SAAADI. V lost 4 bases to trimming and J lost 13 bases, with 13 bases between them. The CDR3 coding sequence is TGCGCCAGCAGTGGTCAGTATCTGCCGCTGTTTTTT. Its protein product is CASSGQYLPLFF.

The CDR3 bases are TGCGCCAGCAGCCAAGATGTAGGGACAGGGGTTGAAAAACTGTTTTTT. Translation: CASSQDVGTGVEKLFF. The rearrangement joins TRBV4-3 to TRBJ1-4, with TRBD1 matching 10 bases. CDR3 length equals 16 residues. V lost 0 bases to trimming and J lost 7 bases; unmatched junction nucleotides: 5. Germline V CDR1 and CDR2: LGHNA, YSLEER.

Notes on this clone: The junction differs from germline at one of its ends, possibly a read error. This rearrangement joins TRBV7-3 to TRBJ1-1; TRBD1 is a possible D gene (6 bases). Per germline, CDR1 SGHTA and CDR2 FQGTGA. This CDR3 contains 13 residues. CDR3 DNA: TGCGCCAGCAGCCGAGGACAGAGCACTGAAGCTTTCTTT. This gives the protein CASSRGQSTEAFF. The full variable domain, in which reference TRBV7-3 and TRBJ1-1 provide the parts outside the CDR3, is GAGVSQTPSNKVTEKGKYVELRCDPISGHTALYWYRQSLGQGPEFLIYFQGTGAADDSGLPNDRFFAVRPEGSVSTLKIQRTERGDSAVYLCASSRGQSTEAFFGQGTRLTVV.

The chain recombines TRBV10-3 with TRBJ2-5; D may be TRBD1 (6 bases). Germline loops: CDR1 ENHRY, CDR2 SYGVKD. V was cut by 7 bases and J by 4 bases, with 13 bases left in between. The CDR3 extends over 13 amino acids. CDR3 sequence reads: CAIKSGGGETQYF. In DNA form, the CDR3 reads TGTGCCATCAAGTCTGGGGGCGGAGAGACCCAGTACTTC.